This T cell receptor beta chain originates from a study of T-cell reconstitution after alpha-beta-depleted transplantation in children. Findings and limits, study-wide: Expanded graft clones, several hundred of them, were reportedly the source of alpha-beta T cells about two months after transplant.

Molecular barcoding with unique molecular identifiers was used for the TCRbeta library. TCRdb re-called the PCR reads through MiXCR, storing one row per CDR3 protein. The sample lists around 700,000 distinct CDR3 sequences; about an eighth were seen once. As to this clonotype: The antigen is undetermined.

V was pared by 3 bases and J by 5 bases, with 13 bases between. This CDR3 region has 14 residues. The germline CDR1 and CDR2 sequences are SEHNR and FQNEAQ (reference sequence). Sequencing used PBMCs, obtained before TCRalphabeta/CD19-depleted stem cell transplant. The TCR originated in a girl between 2 and 10 years old with congenital amegakaryocytic thrombocytopenia, due to receive a stem cell transplant. This chain uses TRBV7-9 with TRBJ1-1; D is uncertain. As DNA, the CDR3 is TGTGCCAGCAGCTTTAGGGAGGGAAGGACTGAAGCTTTCTTT. Translated, it gives CASSFREGRTEAFF.